The 13 T cell receptor beta chains reported below all come from one sample, sequenced in a study of siplizumab effects on memory and regulatory T cells. Repertoires were generated with immunoSEQ multiplex PCR, while TCRdb's copy carries only in-frame clones and drops some. The table shows 90,000 to 95,000 clones, with roughly 96% occurring only once. Sequencing was carried out using naive CD4+ T cells sorted from blood. The origin of the receptors is a human donor in good health.

The CDR3 region has the DNA TGTGCCAGTAGTAAGGTTACTAGCACAGATACGCAGTATTTT. Amino acids: CASSKVTSTDTQYF. The chain recombines TRBV19 with TRBJ2-3, with D uncertain. V lost 4 bases and J lost 0, with 8 bases in between. Germline V gives CDR1 LNHDA, CDR2 SQIVND (reference sequence). The CDR3 length is 14 residues. Full variable domain (outside the CDR3, taken from reference TRBV19 and TRBJ2-3): DGGITQSPKYLFRKEGQNVTLSCEQNLNHDAMYWYRQDPGQGLRLIYYSQIVNDFQKGDIAEGYSVSREKKESFPLTVTSAQKNPTAFYLCASSKVTSTDTQYFGPGTRLTVL.

The CDR3 DNA reads as TGTGCCAGCAGCTATACTAGCGGGGTCTCCTACAATGAGCAGTTCTTC. Translated: CASSYTSGVSYNEQFF. The chain joins TRBV11-2 to TRBJ2-1, with 10 bases that match TRBD2. Trimming removed 4 bases from V and 0 bases from J; junction bases left unmatched: 3. Per germline, CDR1 SGHAT and CDR2 FQNNGV. The CDR3 consists of 16 residues.

This chain uses TRBV29-1 with TRBJ1-2, with TRBD1 matching 8 bases. Germline CDR1 reads SQVTM; CDR2 reads ANQGSEA. The CDR3 loop spans 12 amino acids. V gave up 6 bases and J gave up 4 bases; unmatched junction bases: 4. CDR3 in DNA: TGCAGCGTAAACAGGGGGGTCTATGGCTACACCTTC. It codes for CSVNRGVYGYTF. Supplemented by reference TRBV29-1 and TRBJ1-2, the full variable domain reads SAVISQKPSRDICQRGTSLTIQCQVDSQVTMMFWYRQQPGQSLTLIATANQGSEATYESGFVIDKFPISRPNLTFSTLTVSNMSPEDSSIYLCSVNRGVYGYTFGSGTRLTVV.

The chain has TRBV19 and TRBJ2-2, with TRBD1 matching 7 bases. The CDR3 totals 15 residues. Germline V gene lookup returns CDR1 LNHDA and CDR2 SQIVND (reference sequence). Losses at the gene ends were 10 bases for V and 0 bases for J; bases not matched to a gene: 8. The DNA of the CDR3 is TGTGCCACCCGTGGGCAGGGGGCGAACACCGGGGAGCTGTTTTTT. It encodes CATRGQGANTGELFF.

Written as DNA, the CDR3 is TGTGCCTGGAGCCGGGGGGCGCAAGGCTACACCTTC. Its translation: CAWSRGAQGYTF. V usage is TRBV30 and J usage is TRBJ1-2; D may be TRBD1 (6 bases). Germline values: CDR1 GTSNPN, CDR2 SVGIG (reference sequence). The V and J ends lost 3 bases and 8 bases respectively, with 13 bases between them. The CDR3 has 12 amino acids. The full variable domain, with the rest looked up from reference TRBV30 and TRBJ1-2, is SQTIHQWPATLVQPVGSPLSLECTVEGTSNPNLYWYRQAAGRGLQLLFYSVGIGQISSEVPQNLSASRPQDRQFILSSKKLLLSDSGFYLCAWSRGAQGYTFGSGTRLTVV.

The chain recombines TRBV6-6 with TRBJ1-2; a weak D match, TRBD1 (5 bases). V lost 8 bases to trimming and J lost 7 bases, with 20 bases between them. CDR1 is MNHNY, CDR2 SVGAGI, per germline (reference sequence). This CDR3 is built from 14 residues. The CDR3, as DNA: TGTGCCAGCTGGCACGGGGGAGGTTCGAGTGGCTACACCTTC. Translation: CASWHGGGSSGYTF.

J is TRBJ1-1 and V is TRBV7-2, with 7 positions matching TRBD1. V was pared by 5 bases and J by 4 bases, with 7 bases of the junction left unmatched. Germline values: CDR1 SGHTA, CDR2 FQGNSA. The CDR3 loop spans 14 amino acids. The CDR3 region is CASSPGGASTEAFF. The CDR3 nucleotides read TGTGCCAGCAGCCCAGGGGGGGCCAGCACTGAAGCTTTCTTT. The variable domain in full, with the rest retrieved from reference TRBV7-2 and TRBJ1-1, is GAGVSQSPSNKVTEKGKDVELRCDPISGHTALYWYRQSLGQGLEFLIYFQGNSAPDKSGLPSDRFSAERTGGSVSTLTIQRTQQEDSAVYLCASSPGGASTEAFFGQGTRLTVV.

The genes are TRBV4-2 and TRBJ2-5, with 7 bases lining up with TRBD2. The J call may be in error: the DNA end matches TRBJ2-7 better. The CDR3 consists of 15 residues. In germline, CDR1 is LGHNA, CDR2 YNFKEQ. The CDR3 loop reads CASSQDWGGSYEQYF. CDR3 coding DNA: TGTGCCAGCAGCCAAGATTGGGGGGGCTCCTACGAGCAGTACTTC.

The genes are TRBV5-1 and TRBJ2-5, with 7 bases aligning to TRBD2. V dropped 0 bases and J dropped 5; count of bases not matched to a gene: 10. CDR1 and CDR2 from the germline V gene are SGHRS and YFSETQ. The length of the CDR3 is 16 residues. The CDR3 DNA reads as TGCGCCAGCAGCTTGGCTGGGGGGGGAGGTTTGGAGACCCAGTACTTC. Amino acid sequence: CASSLAGGGGLETQYF.

The gene calls are TRBV7-9 and TRBJ2-5; a weak D match, TRBD2 (6 bases). V lost 2 bases to trimming and J lost 5 bases, with 12 bases between them. CDR1 SEHNR and CDR2 FQNEAQ come from the germline V gene (reference sequence). The CDR3 is 14 residues long. The CDR3 loop is CASSLIGGGETQYF. The CDR3 DNA is TGTGCCAGCAGCTTAATCGGGGGAGGCGAGACCCAGTACTTC.

The V gene is TRBV5-3, the J gene TRBJ2-1; 8 bases align to TRBD2. TRBV5-3 has ORF status, its function being uncertain. Germline trimming cut 5 bases from V and 12 bases from J; bases unmatched to any gene: 10. CDR3 length: 13 residues. The CDR3 region is CARRYRGGRLQFF. DNA of the CDR3: TGTGCCAGAAGGTACCGGGGGGGTCGTTTGCAGTTCTTC.

V usage is TRBV9 and J usage is TRBJ2-3; possible D gene TRBD1, 6 bases. V lost 3 bases, J lost 3 bases, and 14 bases lay in between. Germline V gene sequence: CDR1 SGDLS, CDR2 YYNGEE. This CDR3 region has 15 residues. CDR3 region: CASSADSPLTDTQYF. As DNA, the CDR3 is TGTGCCAGCAGCGCGGACAGCCCTTTAACAGATACGCAGTATTTT. Full variable domain (rest looked up from reference TRBV9 and TRBJ2-3): DSGVTQTPKHLITATGQRVTLRCSPRSGDLSVYWYQQSLDQGLQFLIQYYNGEERAKGNILERFSAQQFPDLHSELNLSSLELGDSALYFCASSADSPLTDTQYFGPGTRLTVL.

This chain joins TRBV7-6 and TRBJ1-3; D is undetermined. Germline lookup yields CDR1 SGHVS and CDR2 FNYEAQ. CDR3 size: 15 residues. The V and J ends lost 5 bases and 0 bases respectively, with 11 bases between them. The CDR3 nucleotides read TGTGCCAGCAGCCAAGACGGAAACTCTGGAAACACCATATATTTT. This codes for CASSQDGNSGNTIYF.